The following is a TCR beta chain sequence with its context. Its antigen is still unknown. This sample is part of a study of shared clonotypes between healthy human individuals. Study observations and caveats: Among non-shared clonotypes, generation probabilities were lower than among those shared by all four donors. Only blood samples were collected, and tissue repertoires likely differ. Clonotype sharing among donors was expected to depend on sequencing depth.

The CDR3 length is 14 residues. The V gene's germline CDR1 is SGHAT and CDR2 FQNNGV. V trimming: 6 bases; J trimming: 7 bases; junction bases outside the gene matches: 9. Genomic DNA belonging to each subset was distributed in equal measure over several immunoSEQ plates. Here immunoSEQ multiplex PCR was the method, and the copy in TCRdb shows in-frame clones only, minus some. This sample has about a million clones, with roughly 80% found just once. Sequenced sample: memory CD4+ T cells sorted from blood. The subset: CD45RA-negative fraction. The V and J genes are TRBV11-2 and TRBJ1-5; 7 bases map to TRBD1. The sequence derives from a man aged 18-30 years in good health. The CDR3 DNA reads as TGTGCCAGCAGTCCAAGGGGGCTATGGCAGCCCCAGCATTTT. Amino acid sequence: CASSPRGLWQPQHF.